This paragraph covers one TCR beta chain sequence. What it binds is not known. One junction end does not reproduce the germline sequence, and a read error may be involved. These data originate in a study of CD8+ T cells in alopecia areata. Study at large: Among treated patients, severity was scored by affected scalp area percentage.

Following RNA extraction, reverse transcription yielded cDNA that acted as the sequencing template. Only in-frame clones appear in the TCRdb table, and some are missing; sequencing was by immunoSEQ multiplex PCR. The sample yields under 300,000 clones, around 64% seen once. Findings of the study overall: Lesional scalp displayed greater clonality than normal scalp, most notably in alopecia totalis/universalis.

Germline CDR1 reads SQVTM; CDR2 reads ANQGSEA. There are 13 residues in the CDR3. Treatment indicated: oral pan-JAK inhibitor, 5-10 mg twice daily. This clonotype originated in a human donor with alopecia areata. The chain employs TRBV29-1 and TRBJ2-2, with TRBD1 matching over 7 bases. This sample comprised CD4+ T cells sorted from blood, obtained at approximately week 51, from a patient treated with tofacitinib. CDR3 sequence reads: CSVDASVGGELYF. The CDR3 DNA follows: TGCAGCGTTGATGCTTCCGTAGGGGGCGAACTTTATTTT.